These 27 T cell receptor beta chains were sequenced from one sample in a study of T-cell reconstitution after alpha-beta-depleted transplantation in children. The TCRbeta library was prepared with unique molecular identifiers. TCRdb reprocessed the PCR reads with MiXCR, giving one entry per CDR3 protein. The table has roughly 790,000 distinct CDR3 sequences, 15% to 20% seen once. The specimen was PBMCs, mostly from graft donor cells, collected 360 days after TCRalphabeta/CD19-depleted stem cell transplant. The receptors were gathered from a male patient younger than 18 who had a stem cell transplant for acute lymphoblastic leukemia, so the T cells may come from the graft donor.

This chain joins TRBV4-1 and TRBJ2-7; 9 bases match TRBD2. Germline V CDR1 and CDR2: MGHRA, YSYEKL. With V trimmed by 3 bases and J by 5 bases, 8 bases remained unmatched. The CDR3 covers 15 residues. CDR3 bases: TGCGCCAGCAGCCACAGACTAGCGGAGGGAAACGAGCAGTACTTC. Encoded protein: CASSHRLAEGNEQYF.

This clonotype was seen repeatedly, ten times or more. The rearrangement uses TRBV29-1 and TRBJ1-1; 12 bases are a match to TRBD1. Per germline, CDR1 SQVTM and CDR2 ANQGSEA. With 7 bases clipped from V and 8 bases from J, the junction kept 11 bases outside the gene matches. This CDR3 is built from 14 residues. CDR3 DNA: TGCAGCGCCGCCGGGACAGGGGGCAGTTGGGAAGCTTTCTTT. Its protein is CSAAGTGGSWEAFF.

The chain couples TRBV12-3 or TRBV12-4 to TRBJ1-5, with D perhaps TRBD1 (6 bases). The germline V and J ends were trimmed by 6 bases and 2 bases, with 14 bases remaining between them. The CDR3 covers 15 residues. The CDR3: CASSQQGAGNQPQHF. DNA of the CDR3: TGTGCCAGCAGCCAACAGGGTGCAGGCAATCAGCCCCAGCATTTT.

The sample holds a few counts of this clonotype. The chain is built from TRBV4-1 and TRBJ2-1, with 13 bases identical to TRBD2. In germline, CDR1 is MGHRA, CDR2 YSYEKL. V gave up 4 bases and J gave up 3 bases; unmatched junction bases: 9. This CDR3 has 18 amino acids. CDR3 sequence (DNA): TGCGCCAGCAGCCGTGAAGGAGGACTAGCGGGAGACTACAATGAGCAGTTCTTC. Translation: CASSREGGLAGDYNEQFF.

The chain recombines TRBV6-5 with TRBJ2-3; D perhaps matches TRBD2 (5 bases). This CDR3 region has 15 residues. Trimming shortened V by 0 bases and J by 6 bases, and 13 bases separated the two germline ends. Germline CDR1 reads MNHEY; CDR2 reads SVGAGI. The CDR3 DNA sequence: TGTGCCAGCAGTTACTCTCGGGCAGGCGGGGATACGCAGTATTTT. This gives the protein CASSYSRAGGDTQYF.

The chain employs TRBV7-8 and TRBJ2-2; D uncertain. Trimming took off 5 bases at V and 1 base at J, with 17 bases between the two ends. From germline, CDR1 is SGHVS and CDR2 FQNEAQ. CDR3 length: 17 amino acids. CDR3 in amino acids: CASSQPTFYVNTGELFF. CDR3 nucleotides: TGTGCCAGCAGCCAACCTACCTTCTACGTGAACACCGGGGAGCTGTTTTTT.

V gene TRBV2 combines with J gene TRBJ2-5; TRBD2 is a possible D gene (5 bases). The V gene's germline CDR1 is SNHLY and CDR2 FYNNEI. CDR3 length: 13 residues. Trimming pared 5 bases from V and 4 bases from J, leaving 11 bases between. The CDR3 bases are TGTGCCAGCAGTTGGCCGGGAATAGAGACCCAGTACTTC. Translating it yields CASSWPGIETQYF. The entire variable domain, with the rest obtained from reference TRBV2 and TRBJ2-5, is as follows: EPEVTQTPSHQVTQMGQEVILRCVPISNHLYFYWYRQILGQKVEFLVSFYNNEISEKSEIFDDQFSVERPDGSNFTLKIRSTKLEDSAMYFCASSWPGIETQYFGPGTRLLVL.

The chain joins TRBV7-8 to TRBJ2-7, with D perhaps given as TRBD1 or TRBD2 (5 bases each). V was clipped by 2 bases and J by 3 bases, with 17 bases between them. Germline V gives CDR1 SGHVS, CDR2 FQNEAQ. The CDR3 extends over 16 amino acids. The CDR3 nucleotides read TGTGCCAGCAGCTTATTAACTCTAGGGGAGTACTACGAGCAGTACTTC. Translation gives CASSLLTLGEYYEQYF.

This clonotype was detected a few times. The rearrangement joins TRBV20-1 to TRBJ2-3; no firm D call. Trimming removed 6 bases at V and 1 base at J, with 14 bases between. Germline V gene lookup returns CDR1 DFQATT and CDR2 SNEGSKA (reference sequence). The CDR3 spans 14 residues. Here the CDR3 DNA reads TGCAGTGCAAGTTACGACGGAGGCACAGATACGCAGTATTTT. Translated, it gives CSASYDGGTDTQYF.

The chain uses TRBV6-5 and TRBJ1-5; D might be TRBD1 (5 bases). V dropped 4 bases and J dropped 6 bases, with 10 bases sitting between them. CDR3 size: 13 residues. Germline-derived CDR1 and CDR2 are MNHEY and SVGAGI. The DNA of the CDR3 is TGTGCCAGCAGTTGGGGGGTTAGTCAGCCCCAGCATTTT. This codes for CASSWGVSQPQHF.

This rearrangement joins TRBV5-1 to TRBJ2-3; tentatively, D is TRBD2 (6 bases). V lost 7 bases to trimming and J lost 0 bases, with 15 bases between them. The CDR3 is made up of 15 amino acids. Germline CDR1 SGHRS, CDR2 YFSETQ. CDR3: CASCYSGASTDTQYF. CDR3 bases: TGCGCCAGCTGCTATAGCGGTGCAAGCACAGATACGCAGTATTTT.

This chain links TRBV7-3 with TRBJ2-3; D may be TRBD1 or TRBD2 (5 bases each). Trimming stripped 4 bases from V and 6 bases from J, with 14 bases between. The CDR3 has 14 residues. The germline gives CDR1 SGHTA, CDR2 FQGTGA. This CDR3 is CASSSGAHGDTQYF. The CDR3 DNA sequence: TGTGCCAGCAGCTCCGGGGCCCACGGGGATACGCAGTATTTT.

This clonotype was picked up one time. Being one base from a much bigger clone, this may be a read error. V usage is TRBV9 and J usage is TRBJ2-7, with 10 bases identical to TRBD2. The CDR3 consists of 16 residues. Germline values: CDR1 SGDLS, CDR2 YYNGEE. The CDR3 DNA is TGTGCCAGCAGCGTAGGAGCGGGAGGGATGGCCTACGAGCAGTGCTTC. This translates into CASSVGAGGMAYEQCF.

This rearrangement joins TRBV27 to TRBJ2-3, with 8 positions matching TRBD2. With 3 bases clipped from V and 6 bases from J, the junction kept 11 bases outside the gene matches. Germline assignment: CDR1 MNHEY and CDR2 SMNVEV (reference sequence). The CDR3 length is 16 residues. CDR3 protein: CASSFFWSGSGDTQYF. The DNA of the CDR3 is TGTGCCAGCAGTTTCTTCTGGAGCGGGAGTGGTGATACGCAGTATTTT.

This chain connects TRBV29-1 to TRBJ1-3; no reliable D call. Between the trimmed V and J ends, which lost 1 base and 0 bases, there was a span of 10 bases. The germline CDR1 and CDR2 sequences are SQVTM and ANQGSEA. The CDR3 covers 15 residues. The CDR3 DNA reads TGCAGCGTTGAAGGTCCTGGGCCCTCTGGAAACACCATATATTTT. Its translation: CSVEGPGPSGNTIYF.

This clonotype showed up just a few times. This chain links TRBV13 with TRBJ2-1; 8 bases are a match to TRBD1. The CDR3 loop spans 13 amino acids. The germline V gene encodes CDR1 PRHDT and CDR2 FYEKMQ (reference sequence). V trimming: 8 bases; J trimming: 8 bases; junction bases outside the gene matches: 8. The CDR3 spells CASGIGQGHEQFF. Here the CDR3 DNA reads TGTGCCAGCGGGATAGGACAGGGACATGAGCAGTTCTTC. The complete variable domain, with remaining parts taken from reference TRBV13 and TRBJ2-1, reads AAGVIQSPRHLIKEKRETATLKCYPIPRHDTVYWYQQGPGQDPQFLISFYEKMQSDKGSIPDRFSAQQFSDYHSELNMSSLELGDSALYFCASGIGQGHEQFFGPGTRLTVL.

The rearrangement links TRBV14 to TRBJ1-3; D gene ambiguous. Germline-derived CDR1 and CDR2 are SGHDN and FVKESK. The CDR3 contains 13 residues. Trimming left V 7 bases short and J 4 bases short, with 11 bases between. This chain's CDR3 is CASTRFAGNTIYF. As DNA, the CDR3 is TGTGCCAGCACCAGGTTCGCCGGAAACACCATATATTTT.

This clonotype was observed a few times. The gene calls are TRBV5-1 and TRBJ2-1; TRBD2 matches 10 bases. The V and J ends lost 4 bases and 6 bases, in that order; junction bases with no gene match: 7. The CDR3 runs to 15 residues. Germline loops: CDR1 SGHRS, CDR2 YFSETQ. The CDR3 coding sequence is TGCGCCAGCAGCATACTAGCGGGAAGAACCAATGAGCAGTTCTTC. This sequence encodes CASSILAGRTNEQFF.

This chain links TRBV5-1 with TRBJ2-7, with D uncertain. Per the germline V gene, CDR1 is SGHRS and CDR2 is YFSETQ. The CDR3 covers 14 residues. Trimming removed 1 base at V and 2 bases at J, with 10 bases between. The DNA for the CDR3 is TGCGCCAGCAGCTTGCGGAACGGAGCCTACGAGCAGTACTTC. It yields the protein CASSLRNGAYEQYF.

This clonotype was observed many times. This chain connects TRBV29-1 to TRBJ2-5; 7 positions match TRBD1. Looked up from germline, CDR1 is SQVTM and CDR2 is ANQGSEA. The CDR3 contains 12 residues. J was trimmed by 2 bases and V by 5 bases; bases with no gene match: 2. Written as DNA, the CDR3 is TGCAGCGTTAAGGGACAGCAAGAGACCCAGTACTTC. Translated, it gives CSVKGQQETQYF. The full variable domain, its missing parts supplied by reference TRBV29-1 and TRBJ2-5, is SAVISQKPSRDICQRGTSLTIQCQVDSQVTMMFWYRQQPGQSLTLIATANQGSEATYESGFVIDKFPISRPNLTFSTLTVSNMSPEDSSIYLCSVKGQQETQYFGPGTRLLVL.

This chain's CDR3 is CASSQRGLTQYF. Here the CDR3 DNA reads TGTGCCAGCAGCCAAAGGGGGCTGACCCAGTACTTC. This chain joins TRBV14 and TRBJ2-5, with 7 nucleotides matching TRBD1. Germline V lookup: CDR1 SGHDN, CDR2 FVKESK. V shed 2 bases, J shed 7 bases, and the junction held 1 base outside the gene matches. CDR3 length: 12 amino acids. The complete variable domain, with remaining parts taken from reference TRBV14 and TRBJ2-5, reads EAGVTQFPSHSVIEKGQTVTLRCDPISGHDNLYWYRRVMGKEIKFLLHFVKESKQDESGMPNNRFLAERTGGTYSTLKVQPAELEDSGVYFCASSQRGLTQYFGPGTRLLVL.

The chain employs TRBV19 and TRBJ2-1; D gene ambiguous. Between the trimmed V and J ends, which lost 4 bases and 15 bases, there was a span of 13 bases. This CDR3 contains 11 residues. CDR1 and CDR2 (germline): LNHDA, SQIVND (reference sequence). This CDR3 is CASSTTLAWFF. The CDR3 nucleotides are TGTGCCAGTAGTACGACTTTAGCATGGTTCTTC.

This clonotype was seen a handful of times. The gene calls are TRBV11-3 and TRBJ2-3; 7 bases agree with TRBD2. The CDR3 has 16 residues. Germline V gives CDR1 SGHNT, CDR2 YENEEA. The V gene end was trimmed by 5 bases and the J gene end by 6 bases; junction bases not matched to a gene: 14. In nucleotides, the CDR3 is TGTGCCAGCAGCCCACAAACGGGCGGGAGTTTGGATACGCAGTATTTT. It is translated as CASSPQTGGSLDTQYF.

This clonotype has only a few counts. The chain has TRBV7-8 and TRBJ2-1; 10 bases align to TRBD1. V shed 4 bases and J 9 bases; nucleotides not matched to a gene: 15. Germline V gene lookup returns CDR1 SGHVS and CDR2 FQNEAQ. This CDR3 is built from 17 residues. In nucleotides, the CDR3 is TGTGCCAGCAGCTCTAGAACCGGGACAGGGGCAAAAGGTGAGCAGTTCTTC. This encodes CASSSRTGTGAKGEQFF.

The chain couples TRBV20-1 to TRBJ2-6; TRBD1 matches 8 bases. The CDR3 totals 15 residues. Germline trimming cut 6 bases from V and 0 bases from J; bases unmatched to any gene: 4. Germline V lookup: CDR1 DFQATT, CDR2 SNEGSKA (reference sequence). The CDR3 DNA reads TGCAGTGCCGGGACAGGAAACTCTGGGGCCAACGTCCTGACTTTC. Translation: CSAGTGNSGANVLTF.

The CDR3 here is CSARPLAGAYNEQFF. Here the CDR3 DNA reads TGCAGTGCTAGGCCCCTAGCGGGAGCCTACAATGAGCAGTTCTTC. The chain combines TRBV20-1 with TRBJ2-1, with 10 bases identical to TRBD2. Germline trimming cut 3 bases from V and 2 bases from J; bases unmatched to any gene: 4. The CDR3 spans 15 residues. Looked up from germline, CDR1 is DFQATT and CDR2 is SNEGSKA (reference sequence).

The CDR3 here is CASSLGPSGIADTQYF. The CDR3 DNA sequence: TGTGCCAGCAGCTTAGGGCCTAGCGGGATTGCAGATACGCAGTATTTT. J is TRBJ2-3 and V is TRBV7-9; 9 bases map to TRBD2. Germline CDR1 and CDR2: SEHNR and FQNEAQ (reference sequence). The CDR3 contains 16 residues. The V and J ends lost 1 base and 4 bases, in that order; junction bases with no gene match: 6.